This TCR beta chain was documented in a study of T cell repertoires in cytomegalovirus infection. About the study: Indications came from public TCR beta signatures; they pointed to CMV infection and to a matching HLA type. Points from the study as a whole: HLA-C-restricted CMV clonotypes gave the most frequent clonotype in two of eight donors.

This CDR3 has 15 residues. V gave up 4 bases and J gave up 2 bases; unmatched junction bases: 7. Germline loops: CDR1 LNHDA, CDR2 SQIVND (reference sequence). Each CDR3 protein is one row after TCRdb ran MiXCR on the reads. The sample has 250,000 to 300,000 distinct CDR3 sequences, about 25% seen once; the top ten hold around 14%. Comments on this clonotype: Its specificity is unknown.

The receptor was isolated from a human donor in good health (CMV status not recorded). Some clones in this sample may be carry-over from other donors' samples. V gene TRBV19 combines with J gene TRBJ2-5, with 7 nucleotides matching TRBD2. Sequencing was done on a sample of PBMCs. The CDR3 bases are TGTGCCAGTAGTAGACCGGGACTACCGCAAGAGACCCAGTACTTC. Translation gives CASSRPGLPQETQYF. The full variable domain, with the rest looked up from reference TRBV19 and TRBJ2-5, is DGGITQSPKYLFRKEGQNVTLSCEQNLNHDAMYWYRQDPGQGLRLIYYSQIVNDFQKGDIAEGYSVSREKKESFPLTVTSAQKNPTAFYLCASSRPGLPQETQYFGPGTRLLVL.